These T cell receptor beta chains were read from a single sample in a study of cytomegalovirus exposure and HLA in healthy donors. Method: immunoSEQ multiplex PCR; TCRdb's copy keeps in-frame clones and lacks some. The sample has 110,000 to 150,000 clones, roughly 79% seen once; the top ten hold roughly 1.9%. Sample: PBMCs. The receptors come from a woman aged 40-49 years in good health and CMV-seronegative. CDR3s include the opening cysteine and the closing phenylalanine or tryptophan. Fields, in order: J gene, V gene, clone size, D gene, CDR3 protein, CDR3 DNA. A D gene is named only where the DNA matches it firmly. Rows give clone size only sometimes, using once, few, many, or a class for an expanded clone.

J gene: TRBJ2-7
V gene: TRBV10-3
clone size: .
D gene: TRBD1
CDR3 protein: CAISGDSGSYEQYF
CDR3 DNA: TGTGCCATCAGTGGGGACAGCGGCTCCTACGAGCAGTACTTC

J gene: TRBJ2-1
V gene: TRBV6-1
clone size: .
D gene: TRBD2
CDR3 protein: CASRSSGYNEQFF
CDR3 DNA: TGTGCCAGCAGATCTAGCGGGTACAATGAGCAGTTCTTC

J gene: TRBJ2-7
V gene: TRBV4-2
clone size: .
D gene: .
CDR3 protein: CASSHPSQYF
CDR3 DNA: TGTGCCAGCAGCCACCCTTCCCAGTACTTC

J gene: TRBJ2-7
V gene: TRBV19
clone size: .
D gene: .
CDR3 protein: CASSYRTGYEQYF
CDR3 DNA: TGTGCCAGTAGTTACAGGACGGGCTACGAGCAGTACTTC

J gene: TRBJ2-3
V gene: TRBV29-1
clone size: .
D gene: TRBD2
CDR3 protein: CSVDKGLALADTQYF
CDR3 DNA: TGCAGCGTTGACAAAGGACTAGCGCTGGCAGATACGCAGTATTTT

J gene: TRBJ1-1
V gene: TRBV5-1
clone size: .
D gene: .
CDR3 protein: CASSLYQGSAFF
CDR3 DNA: TGCGCCAGCAGCTTGTATCAGGGATCAGCTTTCTTT

J gene: TRBJ1-2
V gene: TRBV7-9
clone size: .
D gene: TRBD1
CDR3 protein: CASSLGQGNGYTF
CDR3 DNA: TGTGCCAGCAGCTTAGGACAGGGAAATGGCTACACCTTC

J gene: TRBJ2-1
V gene: TRBV19
clone size: .
D gene: .
CDR3 protein: CASSPRGSYNEQFF
CDR3 DNA: TGTGCCAGTAGTCCTAGGGGCTCCTACAATGAGCAGTTCTTC

J gene: TRBJ1-5
V gene: TRBV30
clone size: .
D gene: .
CDR3 protein: CAWSPGGNSNQPQHF
CDR3 DNA: TGTGCCTGGAGCCCCGGTGGTAATAGCAATCAGCCCCAGCATTTT

J gene: TRBJ2-7
V gene: TRBV18
clone size: .
D gene: TRBD1
CDR3 protein: CASSPGTGAISYEQYF
CDR3 DNA: TGTGCCAGCTCACCAGGGACAGGGGCTATCTCTTATGAGCAGTACTTC

J gene: TRBJ1-1
V gene: TRBV11-2
clone size: .
D gene: TRBD1
CDR3 protein: CASSSDRGRKDTEAFF
CDR3 DNA: TGTGCCAGCAGCTCCGACAGGGGGCGGAAGGACACTGAAGCTTTCTTT

J gene: TRBJ1-2
V gene: TRBV7-2
clone size: .
D gene: .
CDR3 protein: CASSSGVGNGYTF
CDR3 DNA: TGTGCCAGCAGCTCAGGTGTTGGAAATGGCTACACCTTC

J gene: TRBJ2-7
V gene: TRBV7-8
clone size: .
D gene: TRBD1
CDR3 protein: CASSYSPGQESYEQYF
CDR3 DNA: TGTGCCAGCAGCTACTCCCCGGGACAGGAATCCTACGAGCAGTACTTC

J gene: TRBJ1-3
V gene: TRBV18
clone size: .
D gene: .
CDR3 protein: CASSPERSSGNTIYF
CDR3 DNA: TGTGCCAGCTCACCAGAACGGAGCTCTGGAAACACCATATATTTT

J gene: TRBJ1-6
V gene: TRBV7-9
clone size: .
D gene: TRBD1
CDR3 protein: CASSLGQGGPLNNSPLHF
CDR3 DNA: TGTGCCAGCAGCTTAGGACAGGGAGGTCCGCTAAATAATTCACCCCTCCACTTT

J gene: TRBJ1-4
V gene: TRBV28
clone size: .
D gene: .
CDR3 protein: CASSRGRGEKLFF
CDR3 DNA: TGTGCCAGCAGTCGGGGGAGGGGTGAAAAACTGTTTTTT

J gene: TRBJ1-6
V gene: TRBV19
clone size: few
D gene: TRBD1
CDR3 protein: CASSPRDRDNSPLHF
CDR3 DNA: TGTGCCAGTAGTCCCCGGGACAGGGATAATTCACCCCTCCACTTT

J gene: TRBJ1-3
V gene: TRBV4-3
clone size: .
D gene: .
CDR3 protein: CASSQDPGNTIYF
CDR3 DNA: TGCGCCAGCAGCCAAGATCCGGGAAACACCATATATTTT

J gene: TRBJ1-3
V gene: TRBV5-4
clone size: .
D gene: TRBD1
CDR3 protein: CASSQPGQGVVNTIYF
CDR3 DNA: TGTGCCAGCAGCCAACCGGGACAGGGGGTTGTAAACACCATATATTTT

J gene: TRBJ2-7
V gene: TRBV15
clone size: .
D gene: .
CDR3 protein: CATSRDYSGGIIAYEQYF
CDR3 DNA: TGTGCCACCAGCAGAGATTATTCCGGCGGGATTATCGCCTACGAGCAGTACTTC

J gene: TRBJ2-2
V gene: TRBV7-9
clone size: .
D gene: .
CDR3 protein: CASSLWTGIGNTGELFF
CDR3 DNA: TGTGCCAGCAGCTTATGGACGGGAATTGGGAACACCGGGGAGCTGTTTTTT

J gene: TRBJ2-6
V gene: TRBV7-6
clone size: once
D gene: TRBD2
CDR3 protein: CASSRGGGGSSGANVLTF
CDR3 DNA: TGTGCCAGCAGCCGGGGAGGCGGGGGTAGCTCTGGGGCCAACGTCCTGACTTTC

J gene: TRBJ1-2
V gene: TRBV27
clone size: .
D gene: TRBD1
CDR3 protein: CASSHLVGIRGRTYGYTF
CDR3 DNA: TGTGCCAGCAGCCACCTGGTGGGCATCAGGGGGCGCACCTATGGCTACACCTTC

J gene: TRBJ1-5
V gene: TRBV28
clone size: .
D gene: .
CDR3 protein: CASWAGSQPQHF
CDR3 DNA: TGTGCCTCCTGGGCGGGTAGTCAGCCCCAGCATTTT

J gene: TRBJ2-1
V gene: TRBV4-2
clone size: .
D gene: TRBD2
CDR3 protein: CASSLGSGRAYNEQFF
CDR3 DNA: TGTGCCAGCAGCCTAGGAAGCGGGAGGGCTTACAATGAGCAGTTCTTC

J gene: TRBJ2-4
V gene: TRBV5-1
clone size: few
D gene: TRBD2
CDR3 protein: CASSSTGTSGNIQYF
CDR3 DNA: TGCGCCAGCAGCAGCACCGGGACTAGCGGAAACATTCAGTACTTC

J gene: TRBJ1-1
V gene: TRBV13
clone size: once
D gene: .
CDR3 protein: CASSYQGLGMGQAFF
CDR3 DNA: TGTGCCAGCAGCTATCAGGGTCTTGGCATGGGGCAAGCTTTCTTT

J gene: TRBJ2-1
V gene: TRBV5-1
clone size: .
D gene: TRBD2
CDR3 protein: CASSLTGTSGIYNYNEQFF
CDR3 DNA: TGCGCCAGCAGCTTGACCGGGACTAGCGGCATATATAATTACAATGAGCAGTTCTTC

J gene: TRBJ2-7
V gene: TRBV5-6
clone size: once
D gene: TRBD1
CDR3 protein: CASSYWTGANEQYF
CDR3 DNA: TGTGCCAGCAGCTACTGGACAGGCGCCAACGAGCAGTACTTC

J gene: TRBJ2-1
V gene: TRBV27
clone size: once
D gene: .
CDR3 protein: CASSLFGSYSYNEQFF
CDR3 DNA: TGTGCCAGCAGTTTATTCGGTAGTTACTCCTACAATGAGCAGTTCTTC

J gene: TRBJ1-4
V gene: TRBV28
clone size: .
D gene: TRBD1
CDR3 protein: CASRGQYEKLFF
CDR3 DNA: TGTGCCAGCAGGGGACAGTATGAAAAACTGTTTTTT

J gene: TRBJ1-5
V gene: TRBV5-5
clone size: .
D gene: .
CDR3 protein: CASSLSPNQPQHF
CDR3 DNA: TGTGCCAGCAGCTTGAGCCCGAATCAGCCCCAGCATTTT

J gene: TRBJ1-2
V gene: TRBV10-3
clone size: .
D gene: TRBD1
CDR3 protein: CAISTGQGLYGYTF
CDR3 DNA: TGTGCCATCAGTACGGGACAGGGCCTCTATGGCTACACCTTC

J gene: TRBJ1-5
V gene: TRBV9
clone size: .
D gene: TRBD1
CDR3 protein: CASSTGPGGTGSQPQHF
CDR3 DNA: TGTGCCAGCAGCACGGGACCTGGGGGGACAGGGAGTCAGCCCCAGCATTTT

J gene: TRBJ2-1
V gene: TRBV11-3
clone size: .
D gene: .
CDR3 protein: CASSLAVEAGEQFF
CDR3 DNA: TGTGCCAGCAGCTTAGCCGTGGAGGCAGGTGAGCAGTTCTTC

J gene: TRBJ1-5
V gene: TRBV6-1
clone size: .
D gene: TRBD1
CDR3 protein: CASGQGTQPQHF
CDR3 DNA: TGTGCCAGCGGACAGGGGACTCAGCCCCAGCATTTT

J gene: TRBJ1-1
V gene: TRBV5-1
clone size: few
D gene: .
CDR3 protein: CASKSGQGRSSTEAFF
CDR3 DNA: TGCGCCAGCAAATCTGGCCAGGGGAGAAGTAGTACTGAAGCTTTCTTT

J gene: TRBJ1-4
V gene: TRBV7-9
clone size: .
D gene: .
CDR3 protein: CASSPRRELGEKLFF
CDR3 DNA: TGTGCCAGCAGCCCACGAAGGGAGCTTGGTGAAAAACTGTTTTTT

J gene: TRBJ1-6
V gene: TRBV4-3
clone size: .
D gene: .
CDR3 protein: CASSQEYFAAGVNSPLHF
CDR3 DNA: TGCGCCAGCAGCCAAGAGTACTTTGCGGCAGGGGTGAATTCACCCCTCCACTTT

J gene: TRBJ1-4
V gene: TRBV7-9
clone size: few
D gene: .
CDR3 protein: CASSLVGNPNEKLFF
CDR3 DNA: TGTGCCAGCAGCTTAGTCGGGAACCCTAATGAAAAACTGTTTTTT

J gene: TRBJ1-1
V gene: TRBV19
clone size: .
D gene: .
CDR3 protein: CASSMTGMNTEAFF
CDR3 DNA: TGTGCCAGTAGCATGACAGGCATGAACACTGAAGCTTTCTTT

J gene: TRBJ2-2
V gene: TRBV9
clone size: .
D gene: TRBD1
CDR3 protein: CASSADRDPGELFF
CDR3 DNA: TGTGCCAGCAGCGCGGACAGGGATCCCGGGGAGCTGTTTTTT

J gene: TRBJ2-7
V gene: TRBV7-8
clone size: few
D gene: TRBD2
CDR3 protein: CASRLAGLKYEQYF
CDR3 DNA: TGTGCCAGCAGGCTAGCGGGATTAAAGTACGAGCAGTACTTC

J gene: TRBJ1-2
V gene: TRBV28
clone size: few
D gene: .
CDR3 protein: CASSFSGGSYGYTF
CDR3 DNA: TGTGCCAGCAGTTTTTCAGGAGGGAGCTATGGCTACACCTTC

J gene: TRBJ2-7
V gene: TRBV28
clone size: .
D gene: TRBD2
CDR3 protein: CATGGGASGSTKQYF
CDR3 DNA: TGTGCCACCGGGGGGGGCGCTAGCGGGAGTACCAAGCAGTACTTC

J gene: TRBJ2-3
V gene: TRBV27
clone size: few
D gene: TRBD2
CDR3 protein: CASSTTGGPKDF
CDR3 DNA: TGTGCCAGCAGTACCACGGGAGGCCCCAAGGATTTT

J gene: TRBJ2-7
V gene: TRBV7-2
clone size: .
D gene: TRBD2
CDR3 protein: CASSLGPSGSSSYEQYF
CDR3 DNA: TGTGCCAGCAGCTTAGGGCCTAGCGGGAGTAGCTCCTACGAGCAGTACTTC

J gene: TRBJ1-4
V gene: TRBV28
clone size: .
D gene: .
CDR3 protein: CASSSQGRGEKLFF
CDR3 DNA: TGTGCCAGCAGTTCTCAGGGGAGGGGTGAAAAACTGTTTTTT